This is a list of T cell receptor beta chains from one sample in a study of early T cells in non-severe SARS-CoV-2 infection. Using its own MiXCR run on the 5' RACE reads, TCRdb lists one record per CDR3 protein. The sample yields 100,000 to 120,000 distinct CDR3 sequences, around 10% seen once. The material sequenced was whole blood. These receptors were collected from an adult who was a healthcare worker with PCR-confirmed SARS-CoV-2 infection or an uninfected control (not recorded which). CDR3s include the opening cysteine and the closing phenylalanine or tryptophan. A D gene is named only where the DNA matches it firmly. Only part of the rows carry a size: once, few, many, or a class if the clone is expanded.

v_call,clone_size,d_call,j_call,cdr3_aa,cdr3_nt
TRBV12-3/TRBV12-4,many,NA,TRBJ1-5,CASTLTGGNQPQHF,TGTGCCAGCACCCTGACGGGGGGCAATCAGCCCCAGCATTTT
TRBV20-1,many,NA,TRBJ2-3,CSASGSPDTQYF,TGCAGTGCTAGCGGGAGCCCAGATACGCAGTATTTT
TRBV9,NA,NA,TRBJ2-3,CASSPWGQRDTQYF,TGTGCCAGCAGCCCCTGGGGGCAGAGAGATACGCAGTATTTT
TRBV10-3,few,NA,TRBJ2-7,CAISESNLLTYEQYF,TGTGCCATCAGTGAGTCTAACCTCTTGACCTACGAGCAGTACTTC
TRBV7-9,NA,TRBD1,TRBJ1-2,CASSRSTGQTAHTF,TGTGCCAGCAGCCGATCGACGGGACAGACGGCCCACACCTTC
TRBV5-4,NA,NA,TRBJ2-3,CASSPPGRYTDTQYF,TGTGCCAGCAGCCCTCCCGGACGGTACACAGATACGCAGTATTTT
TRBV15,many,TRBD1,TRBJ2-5,CATSADRMRSQETQYF,TGTGCCACCAGCGCGGACAGGATGAGGTCTCAGGAGACCCAGTACTTC
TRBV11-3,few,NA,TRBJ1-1,CASSLGPRQAFF,TGTGCCAGCAGCTTAGGTCCGCGCCAAGCTTTCTTT
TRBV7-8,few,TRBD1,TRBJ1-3,CASGTGGGGNTIYF,TGTGCCAGCGGGACAGGGGGGGGTGGAAACACCATATATTTT
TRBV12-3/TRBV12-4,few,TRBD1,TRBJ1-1,CASSLSRGRGTEAFF,TGTGCCAGCAGCCTCTCCAGGGGGCGAGGCACTGAAGCTTTCTTT
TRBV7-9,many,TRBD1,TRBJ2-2,CASSLRTGSYTGELFF,TGTGCCAGCAGCCTGAGGACAGGGAGTTACACCGGGGAGCTGTTTTTT
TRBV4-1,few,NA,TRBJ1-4,CASSQVSTAIVATNEKLFF,TGCGCCAGCAGCCAAGTCTCGACAGCGATAGTTGCAACTAATGAAAAACTGTTTTTT
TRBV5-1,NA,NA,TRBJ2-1,CASSLNPSGNEQFF,TGCGCCAGCAGCTTGAATCCAAGTGGAAATGAGCAGTTCTTC
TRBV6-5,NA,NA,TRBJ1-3,CASSQSSGNTIYF,TGTGCCAGCTCCCAGTCCTCTGGAAACACCATATATTTT
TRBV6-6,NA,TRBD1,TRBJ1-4,CASTKTGTGNDEKLFF,TGTGCCAGCACCAAGACCGGGACAGGGAACGATGAAAAACTGTTTTTT
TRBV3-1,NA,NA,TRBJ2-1,CASSPYSADNEQFF,TGTGCCAGCAGCCCTTACTCCGCGGACAATGAGCAGTTCTTC
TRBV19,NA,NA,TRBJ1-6,CASSIEWDTDNSPLHF,TGTGCCAGTAGTATAGAGTGGGACACCGATAATTCACCCCTCCACTTT
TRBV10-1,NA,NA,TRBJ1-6,CASSSTYGSPLHF,TGCGCCAGCAGCAGTACCTATGGTTCACCCCTCCACTTT
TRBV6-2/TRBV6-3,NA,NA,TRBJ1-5,CASKLGGTLGNQPQHF,TGTGCCAGTAAATTGGGCGGAACCTTGGGCAATCAGCCCCAGCATTTT
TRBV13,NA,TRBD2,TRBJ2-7,CASSLAVAGGPYEQYF,TGTGCCAGCAGCTTAGCGGTTGCGGGAGGGCCCTACGAGCAGTACTTC
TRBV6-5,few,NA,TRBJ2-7,CASNSRVSSYEQYF,TGTGCCAGCAACAGCAGGGTGAGCTCCTACGAGCAGTACTTC
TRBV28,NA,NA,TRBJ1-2,CASSYHRGGVYGYTF,TGTGCCAGCAGTTACCATCGGGGCGGCGTCTATGGCTACACCTTC
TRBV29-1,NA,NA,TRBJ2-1,CSVVSGLDNEQFF,TGCAGCGTTGTTTCAGGCCTGGACAATGAGCAGTTCTTC
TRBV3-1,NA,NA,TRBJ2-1,CASSQDPRAGEQFF,TGTGCCAGCAGCCAAGATCCCCGAGCAGGAGAGCAGTTCTTC
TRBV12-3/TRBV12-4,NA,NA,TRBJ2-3,CASLHSHLTQYF,TGTGCCAGTCTCCACTCCCATCTTACGCAGTATTTT
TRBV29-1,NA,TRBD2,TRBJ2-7,CSVGGLAGAGEQYF,TGCAGCGTCGGCGGACTAGCGGGAGCGGGAGAGCAGTACTTC
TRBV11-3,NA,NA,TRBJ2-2,CASSLWTSNTGELFF,TGTGCCAGCAGCTTATGGACGTCAAACACCGGGGAGCTGTTTTTT
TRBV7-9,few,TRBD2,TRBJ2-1,CASTPAGGVGSYNEQFF,TGTGCCAGCACCCCCGCGGGGGGGGTTGGCTCCTACAATGAGCAGTTCTTC
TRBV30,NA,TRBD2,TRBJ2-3,CAWNLLAVSTDTQYF,TGTGCCTGGAACCTACTAGCGGTTAGCACAGATACGCAGTATTTT
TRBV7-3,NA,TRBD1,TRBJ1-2,CASSPTGKGNYGYTF,TGTGCCAGCAGCCCGACAGGGAAAGGAAACTATGGCTACACCTTC
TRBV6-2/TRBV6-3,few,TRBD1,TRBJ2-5,CASSPFGQGATNQETQYF,TGTGCCAGCAGCCCCTTCGGACAGGGGGCGACCAACCAAGAGACCCAGTACTTC
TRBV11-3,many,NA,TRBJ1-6,CASSLEQGRNSPLHF,TGTGCCAGCAGCTTAGAGCAGGGACGAAATTCACCCCTCCACTTT
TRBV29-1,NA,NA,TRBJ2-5,CSVGRGEQGTQYF,TGCAGCGTTGGTCGTGGTGAACAGGGGACCCAGTACTTC
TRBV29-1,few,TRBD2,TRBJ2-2,CSAKGTSGTGELFF,TGCAGCGCCAAAGGGACTAGCGGGACCGGGGAGCTGTTTTTT
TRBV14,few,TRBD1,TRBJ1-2,CASSPSGTEFYGYTF,TGTGCCAGCAGCCCCTCCGGGACAGAGTTTTATGGCTACACCTTC
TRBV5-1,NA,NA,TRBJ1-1,CANSPAVNTEAFF,TGCGCCAACAGCCCTGCTGTGAACACTGAAGCTTTCTTT
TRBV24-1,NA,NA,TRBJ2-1,CATSDPGGRSDNEQFF,TGTGCCACCAGTGACCCCGGCGGGCGCTCCGACAATGAGCAGTTCTTC
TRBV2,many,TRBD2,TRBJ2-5,CASTRGTSGFGGETQYF,TGTGCCAGCACCCGGGGTACTAGCGGATTTGGGGGCGAGACCCAGTACTTC
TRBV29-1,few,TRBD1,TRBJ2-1,CSVEKGALEFF,TGCAGCGTTGAAAAGGGGGCTTTGGAGTTCTTC
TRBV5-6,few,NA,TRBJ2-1,CASSLAGRASTQHEQFF,TGTGCCAGCAGCTTGGCCGGTAGAGCTAGTACTCAGCATGAGCAGTTCTTC
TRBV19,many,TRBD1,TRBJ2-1,CASKDRGDEQFF,TGTGCCAGTAAGGACAGGGGCGACGAGCAGTTCTTC
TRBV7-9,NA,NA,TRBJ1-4,CASSLSGGREKLFF,TGTGCCAGCAGCTTATCCGGGGGACGGGAAAAACTGTTTTTT
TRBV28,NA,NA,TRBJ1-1,CASSPPKLNTEAFF,TGTGCCAGCAGTCCTCCCAAGTTGAACACTGAAGCTTTCTTT
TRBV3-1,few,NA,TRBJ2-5,CASSKRGPQETQYF,TGTGCCAGCAGCAAACGAGGCCCACAAGAGACCCAGTACTTC
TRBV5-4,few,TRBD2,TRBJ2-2,CASSPRGGTTGELFF,TGTGCCAGCAGCCCCCGGGGGGGGACCACCGGGGAGCTGTTTTTT
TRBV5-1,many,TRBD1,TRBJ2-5,CASRPGTGGYQETQYF,TGCGCCAGCAGGCCCGGGACAGGGGGGTACCAAGAGACCCAGTACTTC
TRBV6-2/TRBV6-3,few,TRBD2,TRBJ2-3,CASSLSSGGYTDTQYF,TGTGCCAGCAGTTTGTCTAGCGGGGGCTACACAGATACGCAGTATTTT
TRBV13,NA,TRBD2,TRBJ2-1,CASSFRAGGPDEQFF,TGTGCCAGCAGCTTCCGCGCGGGAGGGCCCGATGAGCAGTTCTTC
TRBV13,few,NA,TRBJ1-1,CASSLAHLRETTEAFF,TGTGCCAGCAGCTTAGCACACTTGAGGGAGACGACTGAAGCTTTCTTT
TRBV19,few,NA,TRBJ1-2,CASSASQSTGYGYTF,TGTGCCAGTAGTGCGTCACAGAGCACAGGGTATGGCTACACCTTC
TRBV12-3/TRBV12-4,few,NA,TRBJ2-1,CASTPRGSYNEQFF,TGTGCCAGCACCCCCCGGGGCTCCTACAATGAGCAGTTCTTC
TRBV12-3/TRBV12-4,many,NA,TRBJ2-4,CASSVKNIQYF,TGTGCCAGCAGTGTCAAAAACATTCAGTACTTC
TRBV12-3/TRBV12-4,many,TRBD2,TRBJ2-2,CATKAGLGELFF,TGTGCCACGAAAGCGGGATTGGGGGAGCTGTTTTTT